This record looks at one T cell receptor beta chain sequence and its context. Antigen specificity is unknown. Across 18 months, stable Graves' hyperthyroidism was marked by no progression to ophthalmopathy. Exclusion of patients followed from uncontrolled infection, other autoimmune disease, pregnancy or lactation. These data come from a study of T cells in Graves' hyperthyroidism and ophthalmopathy. Study outcomes and limitations: Using 13 V-J features, a model discriminated ophthalmopathy from stable hyperthyroidism.

TCR beta CDR3 regions were amplified from RNA transcripts. The study used the HTBI primer set for a first-round RT-PCR of the TCR CDR3. Each CDR3 protein gets one entry after TCRdb re-called the multiplex PCR reads with MiXCR. The table has more than 300,000 distinct CDR3 sequences, 14% seen once. This CDR3 is built from 14 residues. The V gene's germline CDR1 is KGHSH and CDR2 LQKENI. V was cut by 3 bases and J by 4 bases, with 12 bases left in between. The receptor comes from an older woman with Graves' hyperthyroidism. The genes are TRBV18 and TRBJ2-5; no clear D gene. The sample was blood. DNA of the CDR3: TGTGCCAGCTCACCGAGCCAGACGGGAGAGACCCAGTACTTC. It is translated as CASSPSQTGETQYF.